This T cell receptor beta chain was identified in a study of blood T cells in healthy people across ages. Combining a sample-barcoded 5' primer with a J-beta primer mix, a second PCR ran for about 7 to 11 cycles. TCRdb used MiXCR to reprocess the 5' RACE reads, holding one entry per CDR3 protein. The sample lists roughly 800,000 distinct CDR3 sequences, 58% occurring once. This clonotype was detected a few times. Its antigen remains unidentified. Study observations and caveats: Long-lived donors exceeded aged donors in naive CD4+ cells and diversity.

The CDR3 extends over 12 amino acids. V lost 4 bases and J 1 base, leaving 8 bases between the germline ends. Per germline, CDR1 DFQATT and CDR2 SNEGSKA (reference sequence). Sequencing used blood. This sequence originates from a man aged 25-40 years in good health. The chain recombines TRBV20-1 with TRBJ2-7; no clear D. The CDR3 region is CSAIPGSYEQYF. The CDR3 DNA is TGCAGTGCTATCCCAGGATCCTACGAGCAGTACTTC.